Reported below is one TCR beta chain. There were only healthy Caucasians among the donors. This record comes from a study of identical twins. The V gene's germline CDR1 is SGHDT and CDR2 YYEEEE. The CDR3 runs to 14 residues. Losses at the gene ends were 4 bases for V and 4 bases for J; bases not matched to a gene: 8. One entry per CDR3 protein, called by TCRdb with MiXCR from the 5' RACE reads. Of around 1.7 million distinct CDR3 sequences in the sample, less than 35% were seen once. Source material: cord blood. This receptor was identified in a newborn girl in good health. The J gene is TRBJ2-7, the V gene TRBV5-6; TRBD1 agrees at 7 bases. The CDR3 nucleotides read TGTGCCAGCAGCCCTCTGACAGGGCGGTACGAGCAGTACTTC. Encoded protein: CASSPLTGRYEQYF.